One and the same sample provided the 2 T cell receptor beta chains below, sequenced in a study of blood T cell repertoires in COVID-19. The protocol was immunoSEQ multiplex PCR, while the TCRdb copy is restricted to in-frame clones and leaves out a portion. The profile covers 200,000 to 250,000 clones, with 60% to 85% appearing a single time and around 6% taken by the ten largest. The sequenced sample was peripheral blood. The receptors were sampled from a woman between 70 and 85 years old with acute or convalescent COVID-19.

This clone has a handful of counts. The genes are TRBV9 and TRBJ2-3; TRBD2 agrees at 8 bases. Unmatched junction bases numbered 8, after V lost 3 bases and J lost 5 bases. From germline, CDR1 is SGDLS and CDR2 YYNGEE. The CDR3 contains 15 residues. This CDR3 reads CASSASGSGGDTQYF. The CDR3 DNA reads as TGTGCCAGCAGCGCCAGCGGGAGCGGGGGAGATACGCAGTATTTT. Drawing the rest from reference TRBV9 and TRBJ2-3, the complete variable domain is DSGVTQTPKHLITATGQRVTLRCSPRSGDLSVYWYQQSLDQGLQFLIQYYNGEERAKGNILERFSAQQFPDLHSELNLSSLELGDSALYFCASSASGSGGDTQYFGPGTRLTVL.

The CDR3 sequence: CASSPGQWGTQYF. For the CDR3, the DNA is TGTGCCAGCAGCCCAGGACAGTGGGGGACCCAGTACTTC. The chain combines TRBV11-2 with TRBJ2-5, with TRBD1 as a possible D gene (6 bases). CDR1 is SGHAT and CDR2 is FQNNGV in the germline V gene. The germline V and J ends were trimmed by 5 bases and 7 bases, with 14 bases remaining between them. This CDR3 contains 13 residues.